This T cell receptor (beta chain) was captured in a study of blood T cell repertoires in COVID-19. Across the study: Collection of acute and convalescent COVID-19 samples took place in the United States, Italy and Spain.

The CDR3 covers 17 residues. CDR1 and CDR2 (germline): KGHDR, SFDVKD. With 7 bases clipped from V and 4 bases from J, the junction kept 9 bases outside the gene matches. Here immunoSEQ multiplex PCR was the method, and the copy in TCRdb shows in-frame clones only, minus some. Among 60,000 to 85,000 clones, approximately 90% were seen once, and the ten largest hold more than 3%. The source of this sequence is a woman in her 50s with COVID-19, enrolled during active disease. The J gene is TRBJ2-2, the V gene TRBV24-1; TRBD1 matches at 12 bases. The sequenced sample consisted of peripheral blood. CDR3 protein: CATRMSGTGGSTGELFF. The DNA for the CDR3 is TGTGCCACCAGAATGTCCGGGACAGGGGGCTCCACCGGGGAGCTGTTTTTT.